This T cell receptor beta chain was captured by sequencing in a study of identical twins. With template switching, a universal primer site was added, and the cDNA carried unique molecular identifiers. In TCRdb, the 5' RACE reads were re-called with MiXCR into one record per CDR3 protein. The repertoire holds 640,000 or so distinct CDR3 sequences, with 5.5% to 6.5% as singletons. CDR3 length: 20 residues. Germline assignment: CDR1 SGHAT and CDR2 FQNNGV. V lost 5 bases and J lost 2, with 29 bases in between. The study, taken as a whole, reports: Out-of-frame alpha sequences common to twins exhibited an excess of low generation probability. Fewer insertions marked abundant cord blood beta clonotypes; young adult naive trended weakly, memory not at all.

With respect to this clonotype: The antigen is not known.

This TCR was sampled from a man younger than 35 in good health. Sequences were obtained from naive T cells sorted from blood. The chain joins TRBV11-2 to TRBJ2-3; D possibly uses TRBD1 or TRBD2 (7 bases each). In DNA, the CDR3 is TGTGCCAGCAGCCCCAAAGCAGGGGGAGGGCTTCTCCCCGACACAGATACGCAGTATTTT. Translated, it gives CASSPKAGGGLLPDTDTQYF.